This entry lists 12 T cell receptor beta chains sequenced from one sample in a study of cytomegalovirus exposure and HLA in healthy donors. PCR amplification relied on 60 Vbeta primers (plus 13 Jbeta primers). Profiled with immunoSEQ multiplex PCR; TCRdb holds only in-frame clones, not every one. This table holds some 140,000 clones, about 66% found once. Sequencing was carried out using PBMCs. These receptor sequences come from a human donor in good health.

The rearrangement uses TRBV5-4 and TRBJ2-3, with TRBD2 matching 12 bases. CDR1 is SGHNT, CDR2 YYREEE, per germline (reference sequence). The V and J ends lost 4 bases and 5 bases, in that order; junction bases with no gene match: 2. This CDR3 spans 14 amino acids. CDR3 loop: CASSGGLAGDTQYF. CDR3 nucleotides: TGTGCCAGCAGCGGGGGACTAGCGGGAGATACGCAGTATTTT.

This clone has a handful of counts. This sequence joins TRBV11-3 and TRBJ2-4, with D possibly being TRBD2 (6 bases). CDR1 and CDR2 (germline): SGHNT, YENEEA. Trimming took off 0 bases at V and 7 bases at J, with 16 bases between the two ends. The CDR3 contains 16 residues. The CDR3 sequence: CASSLEGSGGSNIQYF. The DNA of the CDR3 is TGTGCCAGCAGCTTAGAGGGGTCAGGAGGGAGTAACATTCAGTACTTC. The variable domain in full, completed from reference TRBV11-3 and TRBJ2-4, reads EAGVVQSPRYKIIEKKQPVAFWCNPISGHNTLYWYLQNLGQGPELLIRYENEEAVDDSQLPKDRFSAERLKGVDSTLKIQPAELGDSAVYLCASSLEGSGGSNIQYFGAGTRLSVL.

This clone appeared a single time. The chain uses TRBV28 and TRBJ2-7; perhaps TRBD1 as D (6 bases). Trimming took off 4 bases at V and 6 bases at J, with 16 bases between the two ends. Germline CDR1 MDHEN, CDR2 SYDVKM. There are 14 residues in the CDR3. CDR3 sequence reads: CASSWIRGVGEQYF. The CDR3 bases are TGTGCCAGCAGTTGGATCAGGGGTGTAGGCGAGCAGTACTTC. Full variable domain (missing parts from reference TRBV28 and TRBJ2-7): DVKVTQSSRYLVKRTGEKVFLECVQDMDHENMFWYRQDPGLGLRLIYFSYDVKMKEKGDIPEGYSVSREKKERFSLILESASTNQTSMYLCASSWIRGVGEQYFGPGTRLTVT.

This clone was seen a few times. The chain is built from TRBV5-4 and TRBJ1-1; D possibly corresponds to TRBD1 (6 bases). The V gene lost 6 bases and the J gene lost 0 bases, with 15 bases spanning the gap. CDR1 and CDR2 from the germline V gene are SGHNT and YYREEE (reference sequence). CDR3 length: 15 residues. CDR3 protein: CASTFSTGLNTEAFF. The CDR3 region has the DNA TGTGCCAGCACTTTTTCTACAGGGTTGAACACTGAAGCTTTCTTT.

The chain is built from TRBV6-5 and TRBJ2-1; 9 bases are a match to TRBD2. The germline CDR1 and CDR2 sequences are MNHEY and SVGAGI. V shed 4 bases, J shed 3 bases, and the junction held 7 bases outside the gene matches. This CDR3 is 16 amino acids long. The chain's CDR3 is CASSFSSGAIYNEQFF. In nucleotides, the CDR3 is TGTGCCAGCAGTTTTTCTAGCGGGGCCATCTACAATGAGCAGTTCTTC.

The gene calls are TRBV28 and TRBJ1-2; D is undetermined. The CDR3 is 12 amino acids. CDR1 and CDR2 (germline): MDHEN, SYDVKM. Trimming removed 2 bases from V and 5 bases from J, with 6 bases in between. The CDR3 region is CASSLTEYGYTF. DNA for the CDR3: TGTGCCAGCAGTTTAACGGAGTATGGCTACACCTTC.

This chain connects TRBV5-4 to TRBJ2-7; TRBD2 matches at 9 bases. The V and J ends lost 2 bases and 0 bases, in that order; junction bases with no gene match: 0. This CDR3 spans 14 amino acids. CDR1 and CDR2 from the germline V gene are SGHNT and YYREEE (reference sequence). In DNA, the CDR3 is TGTGCCAGCAGCTTTAGCGGGAGCTCCTACGAGCAGTACTTC. This translates into CASSFSGSSYEQYF. The variable domain in full, completed from reference TRBV5-4 and TRBJ2-7, reads ETGVTQSPTHLIKTRGQQVTLRCSSQSGHNTVSWYQQALGQGPQFIFQYYREEENGRGNFPPRFSGLQFPNYSSELNVNALELDDSALYLCASSFSGSSYEQYFGPGTRLTVT.

The chain links TRBV15 to TRBJ1-2; no clear D gene. There are 15 residues in the CDR3. The germline gives CDR1 LNHNV, CDR2 YYDKDF (reference sequence). V was trimmed by 0 bases and J by 3 bases, leaving 11 bases between them. The CDR3 reads CATSRDHFLDYGYTF. CDR3 DNA: TGTGCCACCAGCAGAGATCACTTCCTGGACTATGGCTACACCTTC.

The chain links TRBV6-5 to TRBJ2-1; a weak D match, TRBD1 (7 bases). This CDR3 contains 15 residues. V dropped 5 bases and J dropped 5 bases, with 16 bases sitting between them. Germline V gene lookup returns CDR1 MNHEY and CDR2 SVGAGI. The CDR3 region has the DNA TGTGCCAGCAGTCCCTGGGCGGGACAGAACAATGAGCAGTTCTTC. This encodes CASSPWAGQNNEQFF.

V is TRBV5-6 and J is TRBJ2-2; TRBD2 agrees at 11 bases. V gave up 5 bases and J gave up 5 bases; unmatched junction bases: 14. CDR3 size: 18 residues. Germline-derived CDR1 and CDR2 are SGHDT and YYEEEE. CDR3 bases: TGTGCCAGCAGTTCATCTAGCGGGAGGACGTTTCGGACCGGGGAGCTGTTTTTT. Encoded protein: CASSSSSGRTFRTGELFF.

V is TRBV18 and J is TRBJ2-2; D remains unclear. The CDR3 contains 13 residues. The V gene lost 4 bases and the J gene lost 1 base, with 4 bases spanning the gap. Germline CDR1 KGHSH, CDR2 LQKENI. This CDR3 is CASSRQNTGELFF. CDR3 sequence (DNA): TGTGCCAGCTCACGACAGAACACCGGGGAGCTGTTTTTT.

This rearrangement joins TRBV27 to TRBJ1-2; 9 bases map to TRBD1. The CDR3 has 16 residues. V gave up 0 bases and J gave up 9 bases; unmatched junction bases: 11. The germline gives CDR1 MNHEY, CDR2 SMNVEV (reference sequence). The CDR3 sequence: CASSLSRTGALRRYTF. CDR3 in DNA: TGTGCCAGCAGTTTATCGAGGACAGGGGCCCTGAGGCGCTACACCTTC.